The clone carrying this T cell receptor beta chain occurred once. Looked up from germline, CDR1 is SGHAT and CDR2 is FQDESV (reference sequence). The ends were cut back, 5 bases at V and 4 bases at J, with 17 bases in the middle. The CDR3 length is 16 residues. The assay was immunoSEQ multiplex PCR, and TCRdb's table has in-frame clones only and misses some. The sample carries 150,000 or so clones, 76% recorded once. This specimen belongs to a study of blood T cell repertoires in COVID-19. Study at large: Whether acute or convalescent, the COVID-19 samples came from the United States, Italy and Spain.

Sequencing was performed on peripheral blood. The clonotype was recovered from a woman older than 75 with active or convalescent COVID-19. The chain has TRBV11-1 and TRBJ2-2; TRBD1 might be the D (7 bases). In nucleotides, the CDR3 is TGTGCCAGCAGCACTAGGGGGGACAGTATCACCGGGGAGCTGTTTTTT. Protein product: CASSTRGDSITGELFF. Full variable domain (remainder filled in from reference TRBV11-1 and TRBJ2-2): EAEVAQSPRYKITEKSQAVAFWCDPISGHATLYWYRQILGQGPELLVQFQDESVVDDSQLPKDRFSAERLKGVDSTLKIQPAELGDSAMYLCASSTRGDSITGELFFGEGSRLTVL.